The 23 T cell receptor beta chains in this list originate from one sample, sequenced in a study of cytomegalovirus exposure and HLA in healthy donors. It was with 60 Vbeta and 13 Jbeta primers that the PCR ran. The repertoire was sequenced with immunoSEQ multiplex PCR; TCRdb's copy has only in-frame clones and lacks some. Among about 150,000 clones listed, 84% were seen once. Sequencing input: PBMCs. These receptors all stem from a man aged 50-59 years in good health and CMV-seropositive.

Concerning this clone itself: The sample contains more than one DNA sequence encoding this CDR3. J is TRBJ2-2 and V is TRBV4-1; maybe TRBD1 (6 bases). In germline, CDR1 is MGHRA, CDR2 YSYEKL. The CDR3 contains 14 residues. Deletions cut 3 bases from V and 1 base from J, with 6 bases between. CDR3: CASSQGQNTGELFF. Written as DNA, the CDR3 is TGCGCCAGCAGCCAGGGACAGAACACCGGGGAGCTGTTTTTT.

This clone appeared a few times. The rearrangement links TRBV11-3 to TRBJ2-5; 13 nucleotides line up with TRBD2. There are 18 residues in the CDR3. V lost 5 bases and J lost 2; bases outside the gene matches: 11. The germline V gene encodes CDR1 SGHNT and CDR2 YENEEA. The CDR3 coding sequence is TGTGCCAGCAGCGCGCCTACCCTACTAGCGGGGGGGCAAGAGACCCAGTACTTC. This codes for CASSAPTLLAGGQETQYF.

The chain couples TRBV6-1 to TRBJ1-3, with 12 bases aligning to TRBD1. Germline V lookup: CDR1 MNHNS, CDR2 SASEGT. The CDR3 spans 15 residues. J was trimmed by 4 bases and V by 6 bases; bases with no gene match: 4. The CDR3 loop reads CASRGQGANGNTIYF. The CDR3 bases are TGTGCCAGCAGGGGACAGGGGGCCAACGGAAACACCATATATTTT.

V and J are TRBV6-5 and TRBJ1-1; D is perhaps TRBD1 (5 bases). The CDR3 runs to 15 residues. Germline CDR1 MNHEY, CDR2 SVGAGI. The V and J ends lost 6 bases and 0 bases respectively, with 14 bases between them. The CDR3 region is CASRTSWGMNTEAFF. CDR3 in DNA: TGTGCCAGCAGAACCTCTTGGGGCATGAACACTGAAGCTTTCTTT.

This clone came up many times. The gene calls are TRBV6-5 and TRBJ1-1; 9 bases map to TRBD1. CDR1 MNHEY and CDR2 SVGAGI come from the germline V gene. There are 15 residues in the CDR3. V trimming: 5 bases; J trimming: 4 bases; junction bases outside the gene matches: 8. The CDR3: CASSPGTGFFTEAFF. In nucleotides, the CDR3 is TGTGCCAGCAGTCCCGGGACAGGGTTTTTCACTGAAGCTTTCTTT.

The chain combines TRBV14 with TRBJ2-7; 11 nucleotides line up with TRBD2. This CDR3 region has 15 residues. The J segment lost 4 bases and the V segment lost 4 bases, leaving 6 bases of the junction unmatched. The germline V gene encodes CDR1 SGHDN and CDR2 FVKESK. The CDR3 loop is CASSRGTSGRYEQYV. Here the CDR3 DNA reads TGTGCCAGCAGCCGGGGGACTAGCGGCCGATACGAGCAGTACGTC.

The V gene is TRBV2, the J gene TRBJ1-5; the match to TRBD1 covers 10 bases. The CDR3 covers 14 residues. After removal of 4 bases from V and 6 bases from J, the junction contained 3 bases not matched to a gene. Germline assignment: CDR1 SNHLY and CDR2 FYNNEI. The CDR3 region is CASSGQGAVQPQHF. The DNA of the CDR3 is TGTGCCAGCAGTGGACAGGGGGCCGTTCAGCCCCAGCATTTT.

The chain uses TRBV5-1 and TRBJ2-5, with TRBD2 matching over 14 bases. V lost 0 bases, J lost 4 bases, and 2 bases stayed unmatched. Per the germline V gene, CDR1 is SGHRS and CDR2 is YFSETQ. The CDR3 is 16 amino acids. CDR3 sequence (DNA): TGCGCCAGCAGCTTGGCGACTAGCGGGAGGGGAGAGACCCAGTACTTC. Its protein is CASSLATSGRGETQYF.

The chain combines TRBV30 with TRBJ2-5; TRBD2 agrees at 12 bases. Germline V gives CDR1 GTSNPN, CDR2 SVGIG (reference sequence). The CDR3 contains 14 residues. V trimming: 5 bases; J trimming: 5 bases; junction bases outside the gene matches: 6. The chain's CDR3 is CAWELAGGGETQYF. CDR3 coding DNA: TGTGCCTGGGAACTAGCGGGAGGAGGGGAGACCCAGTACTTC.

The chain employs TRBV7-2 and TRBJ2-5; 8 bases agree with TRBD2. Germline CDR1 is SGHTA and CDR2 is FQGNSA. With 6 bases clipped from V and 5 bases from J, the junction kept 11 bases outside the gene matches. This CDR3 contains 15 residues. CDR3 region: CASRRDGGGGETQYF. The CDR3 DNA is TGTGCCAGCAGGCGGGACGGGGGGGGCGGGGAGACCCAGTACTTC.

The V gene is TRBV10-2, the J gene TRBJ2-1; D perhaps matches TRBD2 (5 bases). The CDR3 runs 11 residues. Germline values: CDR1 WSHSY, CDR2 SAAADI. V lost 9 bases and J lost 7, with 10 bases in between. CDR3 sequence (DNA): TGCGCCAGTCGGGGAACGAATGAGCAGTTCTTC. The encoded protein is CASRGTNEQFF.

The chain recombines TRBV2 with TRBJ2-2; 9 nucleotides align to TRBD2. CDR3 size: 15 residues. J was trimmed by 2 bases and V by 4 bases; bases with no gene match: 2. Germline CDR1 is SNHLY and CDR2 is FYNNEI. This CDR3 reads CASSASGANTGELFF. Here the CDR3 DNA reads TGTGCCAGCAGTGCTAGCGGGGCAAACACCGGGGAGCTGTTTTTT.

The chain is built from TRBV7-3 and TRBJ1-3, with 8 bases matching TRBD1. CDR1 is SGHTA and CDR2 is FQGTGA in the germline V gene. This CDR3 is built from 20 residues. The trim removed 2 bases at V and 3 bases at J, leaving 18 bases unmatched. The CDR3 region has the DNA TGTGCCAGCAGCTTATCCGTGGTAAGTTCAGACAGGGGCGTTGGAAACACCATATATTTT. Its translation is CASSLSVVSSDRGVGNTIYF.

The sample holds a few counts of this clone. V and J are TRBV7-8 and TRBJ2-3; D uncertain. Germline CDR1 SGHVS, CDR2 FQNEAQ. V was shortened by 5 bases and J by 5 bases, with 20 bases between the two germline ends. The CDR3 extends over 16 amino acids. As DNA, the CDR3 is TGTGCCAGCAGCCCCCGCGAACTAAACGAGAGAGATACGCAGTATTTT. Translated: CASSPRELNERDTQYF.

This clone was seen a few times. This rearrangement joins TRBV5-1 to TRBJ2-2; 11 bases agree with TRBD2. Trimming removed 2 bases from V and 0 bases from J; junction bases left unmatched: 9. Looked up from germline, CDR1 is SGHRS and CDR2 is YFSETQ. The CDR3 loop spans 19 amino acids. CDR3 sequence (DNA): TGCGCCAGCAGCTTTCCTATAGCGGGAGGGACCCCGAACACCGGGGAGCTGTTTTTT. Its translation: CASSFPIAGGTPNTGELFF.

This sequence joins TRBV5-8 and TRBJ2-3; D unclear. CDR3 length: 13 amino acids. Germline V gene data show CDR1 as SGHTS and CDR2 as YDEGEE. V was clipped by 3 bases and J by 2 bases, with 7 bases between them. CDR3 coding DNA: TGTGCCAGCAGCTCCCCAGACACAGATACGCAGTATTTT. It is translated as CASSSPDTDTQYF. The full variable domain, with the rest looked up from reference TRBV5-8 and TRBJ2-3, is EAGVTQSPTHLIKTRGQQATLRCSPISGHTSVYWYQQALGLGLQFLLWYDEGEERNRGNFPPRFSGRQFPNYSSELNVNALELEDSALYLCASSSPDTDTQYFGPGTRLTVL.

V is TRBV6-1 and J is TRBJ2-2; D is ambiguous. There are 10 residues in the CDR3. Per the germline V gene, CDR1 is MNHNS and CDR2 is SASEGT. V was pared by 10 bases and J by 7 bases, with 7 bases between. The CDR3 DNA reads TGTGCCACCAAACACGGGGAGCTGTTTTTT. This sequence encodes CATKHGELFF.

This rearrangement joins TRBV4-2 to TRBJ1-1; no clear D gene. There are 12 residues in the CDR3. The germline CDR1 and CDR2 sequences are LGHNA and YNFKEQ. With 4 bases removed from V and 2 bases from J, the gap between germline ends came to 5 bases. CDR3 sequence (DNA): TGTGCCAGCAGCCCAACAAACACTGAAGCTTTCTTT. Translated, it gives CASSPTNTEAFF.

The J gene is TRBJ2-1, the V gene TRBV4-2; 7 bases are a match to TRBD2. V shed 0 bases, J shed 5 bases, and the junction held 10 bases outside the gene matches. The germline V gene has CDR1 LGHNA and CDR2 YNFKEQ. CDR3 length: 17 amino acids. CDR3 region: CASSQDSGRDSDNEQFF. Written as DNA, the CDR3 is TGTGCCAGCAGCCAAGATAGTGGGAGGGATAGCGACAATGAGCAGTTCTTC.

The J gene is TRBJ2-6, the V gene TRBV6-1; 7 nucleotides match TRBD1. CDR1 MNHNS and CDR2 SASEGT come from the germline V gene. Trimming removed 6 bases from V and 8 bases from J; junction bases left unmatched: 7. The CDR3 totals 14 residues. The CDR3 spells CASRGGRGPNVLTF. DNA for the CDR3: TGTGCCAGCAGAGGGGGTAGGGGGCCCAACGTCCTGACTTTC.

V gene TRBV5-1 combines with J gene TRBJ1-1, with 8 nucleotides matching TRBD1. The J segment lost 0 bases and the V segment lost 4 bases, leaving 5 bases of the junction unmatched. CDR1 is SGHRS, CDR2 YFSETQ, per germline. CDR3 length: 15 residues. CDR3 sequence reads: CASSRDRRMNTEAFF. The DNA for the CDR3 is TGCGCCAGCAGCAGGGACAGGAGAATGAACACTGAAGCTTTCTTT.

V and J are TRBV10-3 and TRBJ2-2; 11 positions match TRBD2. Looked up from germline, CDR1 is ENHRY and CDR2 is SYGVKD. CDR3 length: 17 residues. Trimming took 4 bases from V and 0 from J; bases not matched to a gene: 4. In nucleotides, the CDR3 is TGTGCCATCAGTGCTAGCGGGGGGCCGCCGAACACCGGGGAGCTGTTTTTT. The encoded protein is CAISASGGPPNTGELFF.

This chain connects TRBV19 to TRBJ1-2; no firm D call. CDR1 is LNHDA, CDR2 SQIVND, per germline (reference sequence). The CDR3 sequence is 13 residues long. The V end lost 1 base, the J end lost 4 bases, and 7 bases lay between the germline ends. Here the CDR3 reads CASSIGGSYGYTF. The CDR3, as DNA: TGTGCCAGTAGTATAGGCGGATCCTATGGCTACACCTTC. Filled out from reference TRBV19 and TRBJ1-2, the complete variable domain reads DGGITQSPKYLFRKEGQNVTLSCEQNLNHDAMYWYRQDPGQGLRLIYYSQIVNDFQKGDIAEGYSVSREKKESFPLTVTSAQKNPTAFYLCASSIGGSYGYTFGSGTRLTVV.